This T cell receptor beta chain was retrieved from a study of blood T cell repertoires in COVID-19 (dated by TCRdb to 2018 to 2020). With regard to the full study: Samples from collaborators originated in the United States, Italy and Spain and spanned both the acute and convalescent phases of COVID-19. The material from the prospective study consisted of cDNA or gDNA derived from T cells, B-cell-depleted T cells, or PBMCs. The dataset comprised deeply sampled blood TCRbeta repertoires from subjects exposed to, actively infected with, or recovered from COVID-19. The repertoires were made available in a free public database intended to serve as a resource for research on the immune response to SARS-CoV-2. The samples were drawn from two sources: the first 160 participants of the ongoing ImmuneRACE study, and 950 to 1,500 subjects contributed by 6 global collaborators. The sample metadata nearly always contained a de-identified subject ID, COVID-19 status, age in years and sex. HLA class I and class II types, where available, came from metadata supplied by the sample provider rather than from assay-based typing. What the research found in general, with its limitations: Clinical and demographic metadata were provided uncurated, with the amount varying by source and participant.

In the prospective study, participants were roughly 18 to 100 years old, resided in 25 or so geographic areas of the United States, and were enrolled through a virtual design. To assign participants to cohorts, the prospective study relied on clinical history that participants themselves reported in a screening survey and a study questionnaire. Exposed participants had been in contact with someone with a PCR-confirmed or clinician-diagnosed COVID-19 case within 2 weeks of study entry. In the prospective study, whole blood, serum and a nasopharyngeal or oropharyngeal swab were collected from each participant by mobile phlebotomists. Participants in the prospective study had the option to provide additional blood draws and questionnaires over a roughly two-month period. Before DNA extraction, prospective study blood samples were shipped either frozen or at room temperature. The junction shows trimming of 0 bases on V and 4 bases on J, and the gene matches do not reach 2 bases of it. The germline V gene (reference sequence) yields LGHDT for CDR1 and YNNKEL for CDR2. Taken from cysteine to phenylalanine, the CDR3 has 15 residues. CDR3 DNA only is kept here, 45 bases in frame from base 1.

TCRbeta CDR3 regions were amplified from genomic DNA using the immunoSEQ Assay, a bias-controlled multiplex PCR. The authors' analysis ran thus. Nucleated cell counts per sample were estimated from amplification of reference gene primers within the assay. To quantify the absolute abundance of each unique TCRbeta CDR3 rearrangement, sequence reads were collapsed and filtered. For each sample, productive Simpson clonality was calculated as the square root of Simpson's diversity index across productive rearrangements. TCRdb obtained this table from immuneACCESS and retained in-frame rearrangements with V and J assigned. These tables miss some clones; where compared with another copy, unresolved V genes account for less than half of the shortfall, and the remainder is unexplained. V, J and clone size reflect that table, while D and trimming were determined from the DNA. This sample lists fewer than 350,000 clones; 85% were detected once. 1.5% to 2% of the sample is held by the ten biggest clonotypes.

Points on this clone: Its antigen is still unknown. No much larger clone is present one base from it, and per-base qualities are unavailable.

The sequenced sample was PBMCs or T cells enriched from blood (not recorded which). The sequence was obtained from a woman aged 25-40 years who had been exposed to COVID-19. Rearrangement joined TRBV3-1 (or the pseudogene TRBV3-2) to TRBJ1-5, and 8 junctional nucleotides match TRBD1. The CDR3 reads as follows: CASSQDRGRNQPQHF. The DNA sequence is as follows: TGTGCCAGCAGCCAAGACAGGGGGCGGAATCAGCCCCAGCATTTT.